The following is a T cell receptor beta chain sequence with its context. This record belongs to a study of blood T cells in healthy people across ages. Together with a sample-barcoded 5' primer, a J-beta primer mix was included in a second PCR lasting roughly 6 to 12 cycles. TCRdb reanalysed the 5' RACE reads using MiXCR and keeps one entry per CDR3 protein. The sample has under 1,000,000 distinct CDR3 sequences, more than 35% seen once. The material sequenced was blood. This TCR was sampled from a man older than 75 in good health.

The CDR3 here is CASSPSRSDSPLHF. CDR3 sequence (DNA): TGTGCCAGCAGCCCGAGTCGGAGCGACTCACCCCTCCACTTT. This rearrangement joins TRBV13 to TRBJ1-6; no firm D call. V was trimmed by 5 bases and J by 10 bases, leaving 15 bases between them. The CDR3 consists of 14 residues. Germline V gene sequence: CDR1 PRHDT, CDR2 FYEKMQ (reference sequence).